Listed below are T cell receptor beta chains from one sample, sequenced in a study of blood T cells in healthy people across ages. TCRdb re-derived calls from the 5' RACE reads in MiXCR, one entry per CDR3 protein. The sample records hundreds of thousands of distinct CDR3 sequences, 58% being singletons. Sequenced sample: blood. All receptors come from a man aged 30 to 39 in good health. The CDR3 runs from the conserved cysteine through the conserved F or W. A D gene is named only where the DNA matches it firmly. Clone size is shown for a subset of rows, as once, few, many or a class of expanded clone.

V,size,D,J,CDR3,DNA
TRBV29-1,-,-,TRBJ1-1,CSVGLNTGRGTEAFF,TGCAGCGTGGGTTTAAACACAGGGAGGGGCACTGAAGCTTTCTTT
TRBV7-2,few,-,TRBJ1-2,CASSLGDLYGYTF,TGTGCCAGCAGCCTAGGCGATCTCTATGGCTACACCTTC
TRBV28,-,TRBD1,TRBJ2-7,CASRPPRTGFSYEQYF,TGTGCCAGCAGACCCCCGAGGACAGGGTTCTCCTACGAGCAGTACTTC
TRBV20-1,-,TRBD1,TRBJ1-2,CSATTGSDYGYTF,TGCAGTGCAACGACAGGGAGCGACTATGGCTACACCTTC
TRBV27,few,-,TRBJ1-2,CASSPGIPDGYTF,TGTGCCAGCAGTCCTGGGATCCCGGATGGCTACACCTTC
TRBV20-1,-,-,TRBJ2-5,CSASDYRGAAKPQYF,TGCAGTGCTAGCGATTATCGGGGGGCCGCGAAGCCCCAGTACTTC
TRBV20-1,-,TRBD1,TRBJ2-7,CSAEGQADYEQYF,TGCAGTGCTGAGGGACAGGCGGACTACGAGCAGTACTTC
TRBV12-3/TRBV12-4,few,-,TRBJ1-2,CASSLSGRGYTF,TGTGCCAGTAGTTTATCGGGTAGGGGCTACACCTTC
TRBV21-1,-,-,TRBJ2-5,CASSPPGGRGGETQYF,TGTGCCAGCAGCCCCCCCGGAGGCCGTGGGGGAGAGACCCAGTACTTC
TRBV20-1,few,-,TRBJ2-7,CSAPTMGTGSYEQYF,TGCAGTGCGCCGACGATGGGGACGGGATCCTACGAGCAGTACTTC
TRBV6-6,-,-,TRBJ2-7,CASSSGKSSGEQYF,TGTGCCAGCAGCTCGGGTAAAAGCTCGGGCGAGCAGTACTTC
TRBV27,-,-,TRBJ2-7,CASRGWGTDSYEQYF,TGTGCCAGCAGGGGATGGGGGACGGACTCCTACGAGCAGTACTTC
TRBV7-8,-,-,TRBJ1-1,CASSAGLITPEAFF,TGTGCCAGCAGCGCAGGGCTTATAACCCCTGAAGCTTTCTTT
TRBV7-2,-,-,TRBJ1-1,CASSLLGSRSTEAFF,TGTGCCAGCAGCTTATTAGGGAGCCGGAGCACTGAAGCTTTCTTT
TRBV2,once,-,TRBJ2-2,CATAAPFSVTGELFF,TGTGCCACCGCGGCCCCGTTCAGTGTCACCGGGGAGCTGTTTTTT
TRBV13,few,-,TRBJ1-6,CASSLTGRVNSPLHF,TGTGCCAGCAGCTTAACAGGGCGTGTAAATTCACCCCTCCACTTT
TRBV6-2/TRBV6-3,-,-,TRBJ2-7,CASSYSNWGYEQYF,TGTGCCAGCAGTTACTCCAACTGGGGCTACGAGCAGTACTTC